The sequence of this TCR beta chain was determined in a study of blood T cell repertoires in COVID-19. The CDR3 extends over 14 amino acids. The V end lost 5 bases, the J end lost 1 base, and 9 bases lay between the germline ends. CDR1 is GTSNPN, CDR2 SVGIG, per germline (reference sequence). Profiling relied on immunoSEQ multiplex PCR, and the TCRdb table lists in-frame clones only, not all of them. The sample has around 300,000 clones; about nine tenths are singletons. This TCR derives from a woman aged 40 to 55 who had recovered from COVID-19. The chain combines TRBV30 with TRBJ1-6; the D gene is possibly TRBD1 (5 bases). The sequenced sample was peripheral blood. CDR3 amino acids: CAWDSRSYNSPLHF. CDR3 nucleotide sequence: TGTGCCTGGGACAGTCGTTCCTATAATTCACCCCTCCACTTT.